This T cell receptor beta chain was recovered during a study of regulatory T cells in long-lasting Graves disease. This sample's time point: newly diagnosed GD, antithyroid drugs for less than 3 months. The TCR library used RNA extracted from PBMCs. Patients of an endocrinology department in Xi'an, China, were included. Points from the study as a whole: Fewer public clonotypes were shared by new patients (around 970) than by persistent patients (about 3,000). With persistent disease, TRBV28, TRBJ1-2 and TRBJ2-5 were the favored segments.

The authors built TCR beta libraries using iRepertoire HTBI primers and Arm-PCR of CDR3 regions. In the original workflow: The study identified 60 to 65 TRBV and about 14 TRBJ segments across samples. TCRdb redid the calling of the multiplex PCR reads with MiXCR, one entry per CDR3 protein. These V and J calls rely on TCRdb rather than the paper's analysis. The sample has a few hundred thousand distinct CDR3 sequences, 20% to 25% seen once; the top ten hold approximately 15%. Details on this clonotype: Its antigen is unidentified.

The CDR3 totals 13 residues. The V gene's germline CDR1 is LNHDA and CDR2 SQIVND (reference sequence). V dropped 6 bases and J dropped 4; count of bases not matched to a gene: 5. This chain joins TRBV19 and TRBJ2-7, with 8 bases identical to TRBD1. The clonotype originates from a female donor with Graves disease. Sequencing was performed on peripheral blood mononuclear cells (PBMCs), taken at new diagnosis, from a patient treated with antithyroid drugs. The CDR3 sequence is CASRGTGPYEQYF. The CDR3 DNA follows: TGTGCCAGTAGAGGGACAGGACCTTACGAGCAGTACTTC.